The rows below give T cell receptor beta chains drawn from one sample of a study of control samples from healthy donors and cancer patients. TCRdb's copy holds only in-frame clones and misses some; the assay was immunoSEQ multiplex PCR. The sample gives about 160,000 clones, 70% to 90% of which show up once; approximately 12% is in the top ten. The specimen was blood. These receptors were collected from a man aged 30 to 39 in good health. CDR3s include the opening cysteine and the closing phenylalanine or tryptophan.

j_gene	v_gene	CDR3aa
TRBJ1-2	TRBV4-2	CASSQDRGGIGDYGYTF
TRBJ2-1	TRBV24-1	CATSDPSGYNEQFF
TRBJ1-4	TRBV27	CASSLTLPGDRGLFF
TRBJ1-2	TRBV18	CASSLLDPLGGYTF
TRBJ1-1	TRBV12-1	CATARGSGEAFF
TRBJ2-1	TRBV12-5	CASGLGGGDNEQFF
TRBJ2-2	TRBV4-2	CASSQDPFAPSSLRTGELFF
TRBJ1-4	TRBV11-1	CASSDRWTNEKLFF
TRBJ2-5	TRBV9	CASSVAEGRGQETQYF
TRBJ2-7	TRBV5-1	CASSPPGQGQEQYF
TRBJ2-1	TRBV10-3	CASGGAGLNEQFF
TRBJ1-1	TRBV15	CATSRDWEGIRTEAFF
TRBJ2-1	TRBV2	CASTPSTYNEQFF
TRBJ2-7	TRBV7-9	CASSPLAGWEQYF
TRBJ1-4	TRBV19	CASSIRTAGEKLFF
TRBJ2-5	TRBV7-9	CASSLADDWQETQYF
TRBJ2-1	TRBV5-8	CASSPGGLASEQFF
TRBJ1-1	TRBV9	CASSGQGASSSEAFF
TRBJ1-6	TRBV7-8	CASSIQGNNSPLHF
TRBJ1-6	TRBV7-9	CASSAQTTSYNSPLHF
TRBJ2-7	TRBV7-3	CAALGREYHEQYF
TRBJ1-4	TRBV5-6	CASSTRRATNEKLFF
TRBJ2-2	TRBV7-6	CASSFFIRDSGPELFF